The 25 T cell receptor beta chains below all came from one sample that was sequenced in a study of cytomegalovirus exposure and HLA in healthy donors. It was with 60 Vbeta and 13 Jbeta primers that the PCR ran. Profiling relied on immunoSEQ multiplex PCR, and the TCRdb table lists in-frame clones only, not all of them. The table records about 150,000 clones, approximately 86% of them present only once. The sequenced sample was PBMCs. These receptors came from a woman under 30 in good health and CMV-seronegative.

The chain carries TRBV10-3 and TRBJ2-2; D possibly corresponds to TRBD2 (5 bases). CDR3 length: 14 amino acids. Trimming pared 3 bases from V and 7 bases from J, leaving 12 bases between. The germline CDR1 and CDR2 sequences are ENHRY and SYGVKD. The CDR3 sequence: CAISDKEGGGELFF. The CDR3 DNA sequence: TGTGCCATCAGTGATAAAGAGGGCGGCGGGGAGCTGTTTTTT.

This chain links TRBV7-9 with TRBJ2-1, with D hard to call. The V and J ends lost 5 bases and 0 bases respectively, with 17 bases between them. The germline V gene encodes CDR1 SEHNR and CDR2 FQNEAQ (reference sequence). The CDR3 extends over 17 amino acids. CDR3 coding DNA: TGTGCCAGCAGCCCAATGACTCCCGCGAGCTCCTACAATGAGCAGTTCTTC. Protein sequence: CASSPMTPASSYNEQFF.

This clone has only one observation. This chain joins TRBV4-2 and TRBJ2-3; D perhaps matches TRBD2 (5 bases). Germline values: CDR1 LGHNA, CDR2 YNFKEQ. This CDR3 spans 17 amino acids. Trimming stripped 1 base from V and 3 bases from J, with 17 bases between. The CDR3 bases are TGTGCCAGCAGCCAAGGGCCCTCCGGGAAGGCGACAGATACGCAGTATTTT. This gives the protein CASSQGPSGKATDTQYF.

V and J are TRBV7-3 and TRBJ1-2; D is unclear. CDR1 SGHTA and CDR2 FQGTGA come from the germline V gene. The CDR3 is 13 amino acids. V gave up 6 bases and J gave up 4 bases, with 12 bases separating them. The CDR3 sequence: CASRANPVYGYTF. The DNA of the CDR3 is TGTGCCAGCAGAGCGAACCCTGTCTATGGCTACACCTTC.

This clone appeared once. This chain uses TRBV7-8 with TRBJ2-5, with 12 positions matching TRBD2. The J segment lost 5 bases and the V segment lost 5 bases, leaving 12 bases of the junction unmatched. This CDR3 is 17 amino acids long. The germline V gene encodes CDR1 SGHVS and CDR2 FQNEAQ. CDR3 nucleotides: TGTGCCAGCAGCCCAATAAGACTAGCGGGAGTGTTGGAGACCCAGTACTTC. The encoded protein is CASSPIRLAGVLETQYF.

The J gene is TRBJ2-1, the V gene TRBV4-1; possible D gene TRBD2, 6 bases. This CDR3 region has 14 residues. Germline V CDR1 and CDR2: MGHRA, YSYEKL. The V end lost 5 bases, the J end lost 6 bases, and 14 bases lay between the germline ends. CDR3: CASSLGGALNEQFF. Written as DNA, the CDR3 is TGCGCCAGCAGCTTAGGCGGGGCCCTCAATGAGCAGTTCTTC.

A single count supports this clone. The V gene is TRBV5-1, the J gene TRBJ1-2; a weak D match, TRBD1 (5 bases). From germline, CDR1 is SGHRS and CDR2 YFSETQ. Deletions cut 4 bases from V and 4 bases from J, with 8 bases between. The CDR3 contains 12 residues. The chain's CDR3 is CASSPDIYGYTF. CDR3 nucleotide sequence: TGCGCCAGCAGCCCGGACATCTATGGCTACACCTTC.

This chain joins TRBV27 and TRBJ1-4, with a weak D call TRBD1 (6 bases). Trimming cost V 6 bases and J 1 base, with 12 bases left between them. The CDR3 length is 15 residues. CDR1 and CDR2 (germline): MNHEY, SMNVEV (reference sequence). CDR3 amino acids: CASRTTGLTNEKLFF. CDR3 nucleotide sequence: TGTGCCAGCAGGACCACAGGGCTAACTAATGAAAAACTGTTTTTT.

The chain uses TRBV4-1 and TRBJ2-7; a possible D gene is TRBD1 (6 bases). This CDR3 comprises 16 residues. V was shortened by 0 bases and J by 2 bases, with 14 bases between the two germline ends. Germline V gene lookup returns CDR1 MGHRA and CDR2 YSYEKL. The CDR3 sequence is CASSQDIPTGTYEQYF. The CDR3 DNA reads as TGCGCCAGCAGCCAAGACATACCGACAGGAACCTACGAGCAGTACTTC.

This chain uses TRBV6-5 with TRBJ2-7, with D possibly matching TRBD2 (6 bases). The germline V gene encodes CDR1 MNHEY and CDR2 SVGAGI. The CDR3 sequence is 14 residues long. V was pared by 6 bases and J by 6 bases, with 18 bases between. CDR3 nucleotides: TGTGCCAGCAGATCTAGACTAGTTTATGGCGAGCAGTACTTC. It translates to CASRSRLVYGEQYF.

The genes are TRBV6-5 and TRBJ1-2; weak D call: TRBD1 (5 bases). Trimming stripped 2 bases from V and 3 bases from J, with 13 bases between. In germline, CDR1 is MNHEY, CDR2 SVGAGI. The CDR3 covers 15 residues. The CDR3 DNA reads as TGTGCCAGCAGTTACCGGGGACGGGAGGACTATGGCTACACCTTC. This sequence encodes CASSYRGREDYGYTF.

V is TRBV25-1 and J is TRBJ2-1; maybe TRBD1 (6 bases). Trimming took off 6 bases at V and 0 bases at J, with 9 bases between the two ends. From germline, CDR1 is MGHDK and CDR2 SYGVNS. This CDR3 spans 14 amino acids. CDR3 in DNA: TGTGCCAGCAGAATAGGGGGCTCCTACAATGAGCAGTTCTTC. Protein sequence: CASRIGGSYNEQFF.

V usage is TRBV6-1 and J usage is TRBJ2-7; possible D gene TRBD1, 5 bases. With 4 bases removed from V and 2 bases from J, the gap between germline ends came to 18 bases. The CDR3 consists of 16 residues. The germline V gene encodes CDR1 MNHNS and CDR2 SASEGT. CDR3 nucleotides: TGTGCCAGCAGTGTTTTCCCAGGGATGATCACCTACGAGCAGTACTTC. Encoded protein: CASSVFPGMITYEQYF.

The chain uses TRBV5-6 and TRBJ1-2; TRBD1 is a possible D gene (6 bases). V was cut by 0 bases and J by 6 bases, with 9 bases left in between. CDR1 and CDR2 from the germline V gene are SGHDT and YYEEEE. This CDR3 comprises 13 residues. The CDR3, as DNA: TGTGCCAGCAGCTTGGGGGGGGGCCATGGCTACACCTTC. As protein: CASSLGGGHGYTF.

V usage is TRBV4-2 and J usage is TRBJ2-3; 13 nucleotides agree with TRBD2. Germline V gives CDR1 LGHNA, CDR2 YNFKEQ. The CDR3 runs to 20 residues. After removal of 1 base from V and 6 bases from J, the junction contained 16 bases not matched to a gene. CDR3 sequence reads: CASSQVGLLAGGSFRDTQYF. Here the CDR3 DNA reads TGTGCCAGCAGCCAAGTCGGTCTACTAGCGGGGGGGTCTTTTAGGGATACGCAGTATTTT.

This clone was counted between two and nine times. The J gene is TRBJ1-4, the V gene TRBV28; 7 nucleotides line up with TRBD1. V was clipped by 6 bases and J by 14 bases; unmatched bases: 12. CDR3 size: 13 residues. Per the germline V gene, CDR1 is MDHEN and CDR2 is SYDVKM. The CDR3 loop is CASRQGTERGLFF. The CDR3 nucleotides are TGTGCCAGCAGACAGGGGACCGAGCGGGGGCTGTTTTTT.

The CDR3 loop reads CASSLGREGASGANVLTF. The DNA of the CDR3 is TGCGCCAGCAGCTTGGGGCGGGAGGGTGCGTCTGGGGCCAACGTCCTGACTTTC. This rearrangement joins TRBV5-1 to TRBJ2-6; TRBD2 agrees at 9 bases. This CDR3 region has 18 residues. CDR1 is SGHRS, CDR2 YFSETQ, per germline. V was clipped by 0 bases and J by 1 base; unmatched bases: 5.

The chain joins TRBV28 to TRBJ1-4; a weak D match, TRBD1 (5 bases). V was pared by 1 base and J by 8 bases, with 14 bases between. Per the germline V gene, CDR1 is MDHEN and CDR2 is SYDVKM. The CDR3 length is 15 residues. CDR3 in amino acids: CASSLFQGMEEKLFF. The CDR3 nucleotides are TGTGCCAGCAGTTTATTCCAGGGAATGGAGGAAAAACTGTTTTTT.

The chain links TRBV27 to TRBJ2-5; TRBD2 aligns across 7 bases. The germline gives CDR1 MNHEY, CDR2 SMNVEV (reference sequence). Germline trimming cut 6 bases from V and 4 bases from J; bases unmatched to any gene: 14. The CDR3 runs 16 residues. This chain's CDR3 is CASSLRESSGPETQYF. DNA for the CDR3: TGTGCCAGCAGCCTCCGGGAGTCTAGCGGCCCAGAGACCCAGTACTTC.

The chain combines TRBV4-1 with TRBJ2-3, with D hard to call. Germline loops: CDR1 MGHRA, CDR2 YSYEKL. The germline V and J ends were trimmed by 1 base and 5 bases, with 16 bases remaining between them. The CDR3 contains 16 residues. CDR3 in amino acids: CASSQVSTLARDTQYF. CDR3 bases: TGCGCCAGCAGCCAAGTTAGTACTCTGGCTAGAGATACGCAGTATTTT.

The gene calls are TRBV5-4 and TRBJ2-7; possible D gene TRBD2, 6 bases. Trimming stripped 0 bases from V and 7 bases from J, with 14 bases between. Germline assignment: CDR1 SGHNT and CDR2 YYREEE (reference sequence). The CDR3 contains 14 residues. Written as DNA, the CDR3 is TGTGCCAGCAGCTTGGGGGCGGGGCTGGGGGAGCAGTACTTC. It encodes CASSLGAGLGEQYF.

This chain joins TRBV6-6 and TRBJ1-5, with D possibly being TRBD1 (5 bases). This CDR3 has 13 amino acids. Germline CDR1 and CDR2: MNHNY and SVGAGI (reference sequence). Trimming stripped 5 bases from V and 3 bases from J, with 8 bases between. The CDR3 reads CASSRGHNQPQHF. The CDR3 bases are TGTGCCAGCAGTAGGGGCCACAATCAGCCCCAGCATTTT.

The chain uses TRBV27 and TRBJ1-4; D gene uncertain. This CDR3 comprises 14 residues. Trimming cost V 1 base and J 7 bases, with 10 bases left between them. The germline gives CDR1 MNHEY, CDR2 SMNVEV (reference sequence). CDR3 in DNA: TGTGCCAGCAGTTTATACTCTGGTAGTGAAAAACTGTTTTTT. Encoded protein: CASSLYSGSEKLFF.

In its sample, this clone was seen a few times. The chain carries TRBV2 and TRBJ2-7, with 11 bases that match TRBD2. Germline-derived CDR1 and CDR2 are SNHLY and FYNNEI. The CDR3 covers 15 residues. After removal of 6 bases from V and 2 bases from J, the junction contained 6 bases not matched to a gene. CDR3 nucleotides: TGTGCCAGCAGGGAACTAGCGGGAGAGCCCTACGAGCAGTACTTC. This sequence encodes CASRELAGEPYEQYF.

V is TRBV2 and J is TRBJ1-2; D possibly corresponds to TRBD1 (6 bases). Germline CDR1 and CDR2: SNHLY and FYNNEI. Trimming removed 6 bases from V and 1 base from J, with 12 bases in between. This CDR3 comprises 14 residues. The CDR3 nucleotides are TGTGCCAGCAGGTTAGGCAGGGGTAACTATGGCTACACCTTC. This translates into CASRLGRGNYGYTF.